One T cell receptor (beta chain) is described in this entry. Profiled with immunoSEQ multiplex PCR; TCRdb holds only in-frame clones, not every one. Altogether over 50,000 clones are present, roughly 83% being singletons, with the ten largest covering 0.6% to 0.9%. The data derive from a study of OX40 agonist ivuxolimab in advanced cancers. Overall study context: The diagnoses of dose-escalation patients were hepatocellular carcinoma, melanoma, renal cell or head and neck cancer. Eligibility rules accepted prior anti-PD-1, anti-PD-L1 or anti-CTLA-4 therapy, and roughly 42% had some.

This CDR3 comprises 15 residues. Germline values: CDR1 MNHNY, CDR2 SVGAGI (reference sequence). The V gene lost 6 bases and the J gene lost 2 bases, with 16 bases spanning the gap. This sample comprised CD4+ or CD8+ T cells sorted from blood, obtained in a trial of the OX40 agonist ivuxolimab. The chain combines TRBV6-6 with TRBJ1-1; possibly TRBD1 for D (6 bases). The TCR sequence derives from an adult with an advanced solid tumor such as melanoma, head and neck, liver or kidney cancer. The CDR3 region has the DNA TGTGCCAGCAGCCCCCGAAGGGGGGACAACACTGAAGCTTTCTTT. As protein: CASSPRRGDNTEAFF.